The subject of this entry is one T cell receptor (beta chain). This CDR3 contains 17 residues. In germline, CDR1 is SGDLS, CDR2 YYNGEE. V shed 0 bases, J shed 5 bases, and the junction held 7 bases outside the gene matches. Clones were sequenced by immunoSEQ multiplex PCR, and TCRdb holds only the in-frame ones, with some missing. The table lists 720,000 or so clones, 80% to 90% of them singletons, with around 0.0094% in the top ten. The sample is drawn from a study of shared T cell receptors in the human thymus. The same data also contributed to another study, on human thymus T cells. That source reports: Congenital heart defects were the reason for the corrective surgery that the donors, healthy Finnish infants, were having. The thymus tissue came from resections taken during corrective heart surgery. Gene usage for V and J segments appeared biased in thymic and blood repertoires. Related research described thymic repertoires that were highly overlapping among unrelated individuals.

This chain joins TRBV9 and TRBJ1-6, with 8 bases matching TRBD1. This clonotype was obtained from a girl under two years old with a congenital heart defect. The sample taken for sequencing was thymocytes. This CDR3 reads CASSVEMTGVDNSPLHF. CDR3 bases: TGTGCCAGCAGCGTAGAAATGACAGGGGTCGATAATTCACCCCTCCACTTT.